This T cell receptor (beta chain) was captured in a study of blood T cell repertoires in COVID-19. Background on the study: The analysed material was cDNA or gDNA that came from T cells, B-cell-depleted T cells, or PBMCs.

Authors' analysis steps: Estimates of nucleated cell counts were drawn from the amplification of reference gene primers. Repertoires were generated with immunoSEQ multiplex PCR, while TCRdb's copy carries only in-frame clones and drops some. V and J calls and clone size are given by that table; D and trimming were obtained from the DNA. The data hold about 120,000 clones, with approximately 80% observed a single time. Germline V gene data show CDR1 as LGHDT and CDR2 as YNNKEL (reference sequence). There are 16 residues in the CDR3. Trimming removed 1 base at V and 1 base at J, with 10 bases between. Material: peripheral blood. The source of this sequence is an older woman with acute or convalescent COVID-19. This chain connects TRBV3-1 (or the pseudogene TRBV3-2) to TRBJ1-4, with TRBD1 as a possible D gene (5 bases). The CDR3 region has the DNA TGTGCCAGCAGCCAAGGATGGACACTAACTAATGAAAAACTGTTTTTT. It specifies CASSQGWTLTNEKLFF.